This entry lists 13 T cell receptor beta chains sequenced from one sample in a study of CD8 T cells in ankylosing spondylitis. TCRdb ran MiXCR on the 5' RACE reads and lists one entry per CDR3 protein. Among about 130,000 distinct CDR3 sequences listed, roughly 6.6% were seen once. The sample consisted of blood, either unsorted or a sorted T cell fraction (not recorded which). The receptors were sampled from a female donor with ankylosing spondylitis or in good health (not recorded which).

This clonotype was detected ten times or more. The CDR3 coding sequence is TGTGCCAGCAGGAACCAAGAGACCCAGTACTTC. Translation gives CASRNQETQYF. V usage is TRBV6-5 and J usage is TRBJ2-5; no clear D. Germline V gene lookup returns CDR1 MNHEY and CDR2 SVGAGI. V lost 6 bases, J lost 0 bases, and 2 bases lay in between. The CDR3 consists of 11 residues.

Many counts were recorded for this clonotype. The chain recombines TRBV6-1 with TRBJ1-5; 7 bases are shared with TRBD1. Per germline, CDR1 MNHNS and CDR2 SASEGT. Trimming took 10 bases from V and 2 from J; bases not matched to a gene: 5. The length of the CDR3 is 13 residues. CDR3 DNA: TGTGCCATAACAGGGGACGGCAATCAGCCCCAGCATTTT. Translated: CAITGDGNQPQHF.

This clonotype was seen many times. This sequence joins TRBV29-1 and TRBJ1-2; TRBD1 agrees at 9 bases. CDR3 size: 13 residues. Germline trimming cut 3 bases from V and 8 bases from J; bases unmatched to any gene: 7. Germline CDR1 is SQVTM and CDR2 is ANQGSEA. CDR3 coding DNA: TGCAGCGTTGATATCGACAGGGGGTTCGGCTACACCTTC. Translation: CSVDIDRGFGYTF. The full variable domain, in which reference TRBV29-1 and TRBJ1-2 provide the parts outside the CDR3, is SAVISQKPSRDICQRGTSLTIQCQVDSQVTMMFWYRQQPGQSLTLIATANQGSEATYESGFVIDKFPISRPNLTFSTLTVSNMSPEDSSIYLCSVDIDRGFGYTFGSGTRLTVV.

The table lists this clonotype with many counts. The rearrangement joins TRBV5-6 to TRBJ1-2, with TRBD1 matching 9 bases. The J segment lost 1 base and the V segment lost 4 bases, leaving 2 bases of the junction unmatched. CDR3 size: 14 residues. Germline V gives CDR1 SGHDT, CDR2 YYEEEE. CDR3 region: CASSGTGRNYGYTF. In nucleotides, the CDR3 is TGTGCCAGCAGCGGGACAGGGCGTAACTATGGCTACACCTTC. Complete variable domain (other parts from reference TRBV5-6 and TRBJ1-2): DAGVTQSPTHLIKTRGQQVTLRCSPKSGHDTVSWYQQALGQGPQFIFQYYEEEERQRGNFPDRFSGHQFPNYSSELNVNALLLGDSALYLCASSGTGRNYGYTFGSGTRLTVV.

This clonotype was seen ten or more times. The chain combines TRBV20-1 with TRBJ2-3; D may match TRBD1 or TRBD2 (5 bases each). This CDR3 contains 13 residues. Looked up from germline, CDR1 is DFQATT and CDR2 is SNEGSKA (reference sequence). V shed 0 bases and J shed 9 bases, with 13 bases lying between them. The CDR3 nucleotides are TGCAGTGCTAGAGAGCAGGGTGAGGGAACGCAGTATTTT. This codes for CSAREQGEGTQYF.

This clonotype was counted ten times or more. The chain uses TRBV7-2 and TRBJ2-5, with 9 bases fitting TRBD2. Germline V gene lookup returns CDR1 SGHTA and CDR2 FQGNSA. The V gene end was trimmed by 8 bases and the J gene end by 3 bases; junction bases not matched to a gene: 7. The CDR3 has 14 amino acids. The CDR3 reads CASAAGGKKETQYF. The CDR3 DNA reads TGTGCCAGCGCCGCGGGGGGGAAAAAAGAGACCCAGTACTTC.

This clonotype appeared many times. The CDR3: CASSFRGGASDTQYF. Written as DNA, the CDR3 is TGTGCCAGCAGTTTTAGAGGGGGGGCCTCGGATACGCAGTATTTT. The chain couples TRBV12-3 or TRBV12-4 to TRBJ2-3, with D maybe TRBD2 (7 bases). CDR3 length: 15 amino acids. V was trimmed by 3 bases and J by 6 bases, leaving 16 bases between them.

This clonotype was detected many times. The chain employs TRBV12-5 and TRBJ2-4, with D hard to call. The V gene's germline CDR1 is LGHNT and CDR2 FRNRAP. Trimming pared 6 bases from V and 4 bases from J, leaving 4 bases between. The CDR3 contains 11 residues. Written as DNA, the CDR3 is TGTGCTAGTGGGGGGAAAAACATTCAGTACTTC. Translation: CASGGKNIQYF.

A few counts support this clonotype. The J gene is TRBJ2-1, the V gene TRBV19; 7 bases align to TRBD2. The CDR3 runs to 17 residues. Germline-derived CDR1 and CDR2 are LNHDA and SQIVND (reference sequence). The trim removed 3 bases at V and 0 bases at J, leaving 8 bases unmatched. Here the CDR3 DNA reads TGTGCCAGTAGTATGGGGGGGGGGACTCCCTCCTACAATGAGCAGTTCTTC. It encodes CASSMGGGTPSYNEQFF.

Of note for this clonotype: Just one base apart from a much larger clone, this may be a read error. The rearrangement uses TRBV2 and TRBJ1-1, with no clear D. Germline CDR1 is SNHLY and CDR2 is FYNNEI. CDR3 size: 12 residues. CDR3 sequence (DNA): TGTGTCAGCAGTGAAGCAGACACTGAAGCTTTCTTT. Protein: CVSSEADTEAFF. Full variable domain (rest looked up from reference TRBV2 and TRBJ1-1): EPEVTQTPSHQVTQMGQEVILRCVPISNHLYFYWYRQILGQKVEFLVSFYNNEISEKSEIFDDQFSVERPDGSNFTLKIRSTKLEDSAMYFCVSSEADTEAFFGQGTRLTVV.

This clonotype turned up a few times. This chain uses TRBV7-9 with TRBJ1-2, with D tentatively TRBD1 (5 bases). Germline V lookup: CDR1 SEHNR, CDR2 FQNEAQ (reference sequence). The V gene lost 1 base and the J gene lost 2 bases, with 11 bases spanning the gap. The length of the CDR3 is 15 residues. The CDR3 DNA is TGTGCCAGCAGCTTAGGGGGGGGATCCAACTATGGCTACACCTTC. This gives the protein CASSLGGGSNYGYTF.

This clonotype was picked up many times. The chain couples TRBV20-1 to TRBJ1-2; 7 bases agree with TRBD1. Trimming cost V 2 bases and J 4 bases; bases outside gene matches: 7. The CDR3 length is 14 residues. From germline, CDR1 is DFQATT and CDR2 SNEGSKA (reference sequence). Here the CDR3 reads CSARNRGMGYGYTF. The DNA of the CDR3 is TGCAGTGCTAGAAACAGGGGTATGGGCTATGGCTACACCTTC.

This clonotype was detected ten times or more. V and J are TRBV5-1 and TRBJ2-7; D uncertain. Trimming took 0 bases from V and 0 from J, leaving 7 bases between them. The CDR3 spans 14 residues. Germline CDR1 SGHRS, CDR2 YFSETQ. The CDR3 nucleotides are TGCGCCAGCAGCTTGGCGGGTCTCTCCTACGAGCAGTACTTC. Translation: CASSLAGLSYEQYF.